This paragraph reports one T cell receptor (beta chain). Antigen unknown. Total CD8+ T cells came from negative magnetic enrichment. This CDR3 spans 18 amino acids. Germline V gives CDR1 LGHNA, CDR2 YSLEER. This specimen comes from a study of human CD8 memory T cell subsets. Study results and caveats: Stem-like memory and precursor exhausted T cell repertoires overlapped minimally with each other.

It was UMI-labeled 5' RACE by which the TCR beta libraries were made. TCRdb derives one entry per CDR3 protein from the 5' RACE reads, leaving out DNA. This sample's clone table lists roughly 11,000 distinct CDR3 sequences. The sample consisted of CD8+ T cells from PBMCs. The V call is TRBV4-3, the J call TRBJ2-1; the TCRdb D gene call, TRBD2, has no DNA to confirm it. The receptor's source is a human donor in good health. The CDR3 region is CASSQEGLGVAGGYEQFF.